This TCR beta chain was identified during a study of Tregs in tolerant kidney transplant recipients. The nonmyeloablative bone marrow transplants came from related graft donors, with transient mixed chimerism. Some clones are missing from TCRdb's copy, which holds only in-frame ones; the method was immunoSEQ multiplex PCR. The sample holds approximately 90,000 clones, 93% seen once. This CDR3 is built from 11 residues. Between the trimmed V and J ends, which lost 4 bases and 5 bases, there was a span of 5 bases. The germline CDR1 and CDR2 sequences are MNHNS and SASEGT. The chain uses TRBV6-1 and TRBJ2-5; no clear D. The sample here was CD4+ T cells from blood (PBMCs), taken 12 months after the transplant. The TCR sequence derives from a human patient who received a combined kidney and bone marrow transplant. The graft donor may account for some of the T cells. The CDR3 bases are TGTGCCAGCAGTGCTAGGGAGACCCAGTACTTC. Translated: CASSARETQYF.